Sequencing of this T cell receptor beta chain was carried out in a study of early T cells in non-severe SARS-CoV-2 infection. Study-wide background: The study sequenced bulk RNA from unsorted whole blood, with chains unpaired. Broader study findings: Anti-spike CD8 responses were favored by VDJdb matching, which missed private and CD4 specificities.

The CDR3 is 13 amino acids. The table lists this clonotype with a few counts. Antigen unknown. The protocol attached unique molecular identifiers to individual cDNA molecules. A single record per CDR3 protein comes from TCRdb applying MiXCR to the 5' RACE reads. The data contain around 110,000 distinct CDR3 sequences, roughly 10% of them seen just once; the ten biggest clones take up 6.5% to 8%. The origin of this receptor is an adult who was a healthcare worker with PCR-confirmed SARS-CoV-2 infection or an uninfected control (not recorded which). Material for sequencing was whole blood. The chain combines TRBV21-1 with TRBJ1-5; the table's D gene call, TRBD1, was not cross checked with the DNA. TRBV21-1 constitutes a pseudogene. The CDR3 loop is CASRGVPLEPQHF. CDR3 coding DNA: TGTGCCAGCCGTGGGGTCCCCCTAGAGCCCCAGCATTTT.